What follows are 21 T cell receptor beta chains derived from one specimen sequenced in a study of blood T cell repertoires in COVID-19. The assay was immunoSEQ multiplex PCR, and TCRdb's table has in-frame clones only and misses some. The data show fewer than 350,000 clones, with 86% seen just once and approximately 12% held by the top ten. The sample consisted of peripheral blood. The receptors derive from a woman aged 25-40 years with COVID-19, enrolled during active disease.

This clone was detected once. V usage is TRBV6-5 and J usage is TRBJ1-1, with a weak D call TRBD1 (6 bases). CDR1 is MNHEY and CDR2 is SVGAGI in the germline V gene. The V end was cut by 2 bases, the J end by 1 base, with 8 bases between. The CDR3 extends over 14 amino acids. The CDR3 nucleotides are TGTGCCAGCAGTTACACCAGGGGGAACACTGAAGCTTTCTTT. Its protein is CASSYTRGNTEAFF.

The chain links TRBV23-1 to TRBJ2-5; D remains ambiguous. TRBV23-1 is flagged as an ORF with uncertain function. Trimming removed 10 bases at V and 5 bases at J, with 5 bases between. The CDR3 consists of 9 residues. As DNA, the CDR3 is TGCGCCACCGGGGAGACCCAGTACTTC. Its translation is CATGETQYF.

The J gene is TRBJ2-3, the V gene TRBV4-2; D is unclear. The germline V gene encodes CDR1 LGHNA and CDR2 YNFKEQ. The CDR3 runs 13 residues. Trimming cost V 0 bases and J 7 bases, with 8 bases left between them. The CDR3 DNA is TGTGCCAGCAGCCAAGAACCGCGAAATACGCAGTATTTT. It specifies CASSQEPRNTQYF.

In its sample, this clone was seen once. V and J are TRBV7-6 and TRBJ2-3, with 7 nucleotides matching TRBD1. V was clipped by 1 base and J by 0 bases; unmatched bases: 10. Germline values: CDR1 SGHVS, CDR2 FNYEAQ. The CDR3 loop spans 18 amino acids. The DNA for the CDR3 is TGTGCCAGCAGCTTAGAAGGGACAGTCTGGCCCAGCACAGATACGCAGTATTTT. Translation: CASSLEGTVWPSTDTQYF.

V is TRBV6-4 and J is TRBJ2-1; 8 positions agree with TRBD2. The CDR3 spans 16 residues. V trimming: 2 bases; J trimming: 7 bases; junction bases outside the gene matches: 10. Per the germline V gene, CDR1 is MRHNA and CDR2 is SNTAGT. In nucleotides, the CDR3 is TGTGCCAGCAGTGACGGGAGCGGGGGCGATGAGAATGAGCAGTTCTTC. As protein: CASSDGSGGDENEQFF.

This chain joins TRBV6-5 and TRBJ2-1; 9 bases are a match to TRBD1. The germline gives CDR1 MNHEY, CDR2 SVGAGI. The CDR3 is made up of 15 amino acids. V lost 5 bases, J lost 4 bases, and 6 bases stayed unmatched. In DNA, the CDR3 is TGTGCCAGCAGTCGGCGACAGGGGGTATACAATGAGCAGTTCTTC. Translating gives CASSRRQGVYNEQFF.

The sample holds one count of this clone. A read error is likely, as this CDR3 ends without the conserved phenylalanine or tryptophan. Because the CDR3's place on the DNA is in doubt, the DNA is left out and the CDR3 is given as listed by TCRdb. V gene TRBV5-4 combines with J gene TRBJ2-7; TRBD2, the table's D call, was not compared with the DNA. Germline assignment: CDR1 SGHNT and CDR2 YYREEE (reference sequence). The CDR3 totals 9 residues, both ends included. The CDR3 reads CASVLVGED.

CDR3: CASSLYVGQNEQYF. For the CDR3, the DNA is TGCGCCAGCAGCTTGTATGTAGGACAAAACGAGCAGTACTTC. The chain recombines TRBV5-1 with TRBJ2-7; weak D call: TRBD1 (5 bases). Germline V gene sequence: CDR1 SGHRS, CDR2 YFSETQ. The CDR3 is 14 residues long. Trimming took off 1 base at V and 5 bases at J, with 13 bases between the two ends.

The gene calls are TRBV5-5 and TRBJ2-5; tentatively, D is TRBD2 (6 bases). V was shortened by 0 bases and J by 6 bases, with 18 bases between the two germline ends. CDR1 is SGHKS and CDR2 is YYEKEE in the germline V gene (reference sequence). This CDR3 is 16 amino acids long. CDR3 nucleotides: TGTGCCAGCAGCTTGGTGGCGGGGACCCCAGGGAAGACCCAGTACTTC. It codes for CASSLVAGTPGKTQYF.

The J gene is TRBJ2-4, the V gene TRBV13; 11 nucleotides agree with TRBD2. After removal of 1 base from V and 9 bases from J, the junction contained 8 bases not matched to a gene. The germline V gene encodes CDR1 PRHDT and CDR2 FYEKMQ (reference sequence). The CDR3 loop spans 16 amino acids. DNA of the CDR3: TGTGCCAGCAGCTTAGTGACTAGCGGGGACATGAGCATTCAGTACTTC. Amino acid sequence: CASSLVTSGDMSIQYF.

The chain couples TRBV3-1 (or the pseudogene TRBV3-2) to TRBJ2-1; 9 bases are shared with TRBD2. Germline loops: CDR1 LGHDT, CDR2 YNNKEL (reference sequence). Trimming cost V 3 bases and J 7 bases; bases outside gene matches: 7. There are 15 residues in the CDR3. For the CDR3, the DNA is TGTGCCAGCAGCCAGCGGGGGGGCCTTTTAAATGAGCAGTTCTTC. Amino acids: CASSQRGGLLNEQFF.

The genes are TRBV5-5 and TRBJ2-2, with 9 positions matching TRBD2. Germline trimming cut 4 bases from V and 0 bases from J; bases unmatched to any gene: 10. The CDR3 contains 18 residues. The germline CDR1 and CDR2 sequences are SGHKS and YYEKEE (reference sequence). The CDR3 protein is CASSTRGASGTNTGELFF. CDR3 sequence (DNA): TGTGCCAGCAGCACCCGGGGGGCTAGCGGGACGAACACCGGGGAGCTGTTTTTT. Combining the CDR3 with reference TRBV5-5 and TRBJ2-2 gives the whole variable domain DAGVTQSPTHLIKTRGQQVTLRCSPISGHKSVSWYQQVLGQGPQFIFQYYEKEERGRGNFPDRFSARQFPNYSSELNVNALLLGDSALYLCASSTRGASGTNTGELFFGEGSRLTVL.

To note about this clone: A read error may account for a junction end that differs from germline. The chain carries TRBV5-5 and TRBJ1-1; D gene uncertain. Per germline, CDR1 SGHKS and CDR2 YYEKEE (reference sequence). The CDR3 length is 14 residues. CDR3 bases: TGTGCCAGCAGCTTGGCCCGAGGGAACGCTGAAGCTTTCTTT. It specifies CASSLARGNAEAFF.

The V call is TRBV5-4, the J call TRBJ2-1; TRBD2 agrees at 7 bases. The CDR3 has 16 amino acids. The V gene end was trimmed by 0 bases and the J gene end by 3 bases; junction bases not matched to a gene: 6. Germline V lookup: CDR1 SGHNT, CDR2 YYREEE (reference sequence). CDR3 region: CASSLAVSGGYNEQFF. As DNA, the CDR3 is TGTGCCAGCAGCTTGGCCGTTTCGGGGGGCTACAATGAGCAGTTCTTC.

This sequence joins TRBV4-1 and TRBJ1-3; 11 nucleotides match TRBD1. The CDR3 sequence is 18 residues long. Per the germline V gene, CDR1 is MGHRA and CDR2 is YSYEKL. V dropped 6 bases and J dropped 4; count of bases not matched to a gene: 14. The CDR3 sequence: CASSPGPGQGARGNTIYF. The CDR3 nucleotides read TGCGCCAGCAGTCCGGGACCAGGACAGGGGGCGCGGGGAAACACCATATATTTT.

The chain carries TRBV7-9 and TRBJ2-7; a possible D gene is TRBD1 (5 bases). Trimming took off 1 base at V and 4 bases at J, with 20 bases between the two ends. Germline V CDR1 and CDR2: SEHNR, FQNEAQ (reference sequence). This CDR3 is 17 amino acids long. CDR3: CASSLDHTGPTPYEQYF. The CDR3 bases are TGTGCCAGCAGCTTAGACCATACAGGCCCAACCCCTTACGAGCAGTACTTC.

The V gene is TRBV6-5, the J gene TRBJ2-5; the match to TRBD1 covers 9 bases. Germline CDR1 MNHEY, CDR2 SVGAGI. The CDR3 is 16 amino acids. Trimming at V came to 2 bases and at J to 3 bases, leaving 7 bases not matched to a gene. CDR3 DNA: TGTGCCAGCAGTTACGACCCGGACAGGGGTAAAGAGACCCAGTACTTC. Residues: CASSYDPDRGKETQYF.

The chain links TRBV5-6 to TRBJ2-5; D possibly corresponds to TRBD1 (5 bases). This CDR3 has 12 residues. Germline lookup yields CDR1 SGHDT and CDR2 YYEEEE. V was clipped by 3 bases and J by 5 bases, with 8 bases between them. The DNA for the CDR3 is TGTGCCAGCAGCTCAGACAGTGAGACCCAGTACTTC. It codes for CASSSDSETQYF.

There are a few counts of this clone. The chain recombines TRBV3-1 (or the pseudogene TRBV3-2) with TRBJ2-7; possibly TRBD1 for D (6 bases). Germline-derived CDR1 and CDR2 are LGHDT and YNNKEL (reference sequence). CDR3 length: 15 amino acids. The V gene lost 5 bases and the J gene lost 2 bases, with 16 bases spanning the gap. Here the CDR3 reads CASSLQGIGAYEQYF. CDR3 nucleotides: TGTGCCAGCAGCTTACAGGGAATCGGGGCCTACGAGCAGTACTTC.

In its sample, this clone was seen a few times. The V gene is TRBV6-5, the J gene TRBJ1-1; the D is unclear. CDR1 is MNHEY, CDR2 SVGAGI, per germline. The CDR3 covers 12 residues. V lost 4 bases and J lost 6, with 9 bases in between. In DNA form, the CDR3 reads TGTGCCAGCAGTTCTCGAGGGCCTGAAGCTTTCTTT. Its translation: CASSSRGPEAFF.

In DNA, the CDR3 is TGTGCCAGCAGCTACGACAGGGGGGCCTATGGCTACACCTTC. It specifies CASSYDRGAYGYTF. V usage is TRBV5-4 and J usage is TRBJ1-2; 9 bases are a match to TRBD1. V gave up 3 bases and J gave up 4 bases; unmatched junction bases: 4. Germline lookup yields CDR1 SGHNT and CDR2 YYREEE (reference sequence). This CDR3 has 14 residues.